This T cell receptor beta chain emerged from a study of cytomegalovirus exposure and HLA in healthy donors. Study-wide context: Unique TCRs from HLA-typed donors, 75 million to 100 million of them, were held in an early data release.

Both 60 Vbeta primers and 13 Jbeta primers went into the PCR. The repertoire was sequenced with immunoSEQ multiplex PCR; TCRdb's copy has only in-frame clones and lacks some. Of hundreds of thousands of clones in the sample, 60% to 80% were seen once. In germline, CDR1 is SGHRS, CDR2 YFSETQ. The length of the CDR3 is 17 residues. V was pared by 2 bases and J by 1 base, with 18 bases between. Sequences were obtained from PBMCs. The clonotype was recovered from a man between 18 and 29 years old in good health and CMV-seronegative. The V call is TRBV5-1, the J call TRBJ1-1; the D gene is possibly TRBD1 (6 bases). The CDR3, as DNA: TGCGCCAGCAGCTTCGAGTCACAGGGAGGGCCGAACACTGAAGCTTTCTTT. Translated, it gives CASSFESQGGPNTEAFF.